The 28 T cell receptor beta chains listed next were all sequenced from one sample in a study of cytomegalovirus exposure and HLA in healthy donors. The protocol was immunoSEQ multiplex PCR, while the TCRdb copy is restricted to in-frame clones and leaves out a portion. The repertoire holds tens of thousands of clones, with about 95% as singletons. Sequenced sample: PBMCs. The source of these receptors is a woman between 18 and 29 years old in good health and CMV-seronegative.

The chain recombines TRBV5-1 with TRBJ1-6; 8 bases are a match to TRBD1. Germline V lookup: CDR1 SGHRS, CDR2 YFSETQ. The V gene end was trimmed by 3 bases and the J gene end by 7 bases; junction bases not matched to a gene: 9. The CDR3 is 16 amino acids. CDR3 sequence: CASSSGQARFNSPLHF. CDR3 DNA sequence: TGCGCCAGCAGCTCGGGACAGGCCCGCTTCAATTCACCCCTCCACTTT.

The chain employs TRBV25-1 and TRBJ1-6; maybe TRBD1 (5 bases). The CDR3 spans 17 residues. CDR1 is MGHDK and CDR2 is SYGVNS in the germline V gene. V lost 1 base and J 9 bases, leaving 19 bases between the germline ends. In nucleotides, the CDR3 is TGTGCCAGCAGTGAATGGGGGTCCGGGACTGTCCTTTCACCCCTCCACTTT. As protein: CASSEWGSGTVLSPLHF.

The chain combines TRBV19 with TRBJ1-5; D might be TRBD1 (5 bases). Germline loops: CDR1 LNHDA, CDR2 SQIVND (reference sequence). This CDR3 has 14 amino acids. The V end was cut by 5 bases, the J end by 0 bases, with 8 bases between. CDR3 DNA sequence: TGTGCCAGTAGTTTACAGGATAGCAATCAGCCCCAGCATTTT. Translated: CASSLQDSNQPQHF. Filled out from reference TRBV19 and TRBJ1-5, the complete variable domain reads DGGITQSPKYLFRKEGQNVTLSCEQNLNHDAMYWYRQDPGQGLRLIYYSQIVNDFQKGDIAEGYSVSREKKESFPLTVTSAQKNPTAFYLCASSLQDSNQPQHFGDGTRLSIL.

The J gene is TRBJ2-7, the V gene TRBV29-1, with unresolved D. Germline lookup yields CDR1 SQVTM and CDR2 ANQGSEA. CDR3 length equals 12 residues. V was clipped by 7 bases and J by 0 bases, with 10 bases between them. The CDR3 DNA sequence: TGCAGCGCAGTTATAAGCTCCTACGAGCAGTACTTC. It codes for CSAVISSYEQYF.

The chain recombines TRBV2 with TRBJ2-7; D is perhaps TRBD2 (7 bases). V was clipped by 2 bases and J by 6 bases, with 11 bases between them. The CDR3 spans 13 residues. Germline V gives CDR1 SNHLY, CDR2 FYNNEI. The CDR3 DNA is TGTGCCAGCAGTGAACTAGGGGGGGGCGAGCAGTACTTC. It translates to CASSELGGGEQYF.

This chain connects TRBV7-2 to TRBJ1-2, with a possible D match to TRBD1 (5 bases). The CDR3 is made up of 15 amino acids. Deletions cut 1 base from V and 4 bases from J, with 13 bases between. Germline V gene sequence: CDR1 SGHTA, CDR2 FQGNSA. The CDR3 DNA is TGTGCCAGCAGCTTAGACCCCGGGACTTCCTATGGCTACACCTTC. As protein: CASSLDPGTSYGYTF.

This clone was recorded a few times. V is TRBV10-3 and J is TRBJ2-7; 8 bases map to TRBD2. The CDR3 extends over 14 amino acids. The junction had 7 bases not matched to a gene; V was cut back by 9 bases and J by 0 bases. Germline CDR1 is ENHRY and CDR2 is SYGVKD. CDR3 sequence: CAISPGGSSYEQYF. The CDR3 region has the DNA TGTGCCATTTCGCCGGGGGGGAGCTCCTACGAGCAGTACTTC.

This chain connects TRBV15 to TRBJ1-6; no definite D call. Germline V gene data show CDR1 as LNHNV and CDR2 as YYDKDF (reference sequence). The CDR3 contains 12 residues. V lost 1 base, J lost 11 bases, and 6 bases lay in between. Here the CDR3 reads CATSRASAPLHF. The CDR3 nucleotides read TGTGCCACCAGCAGAGCTTCCGCACCCCTCCACTTT.

The gene calls are TRBV9 and TRBJ2-1; 8 bases line up with TRBD2. The CDR3 has 13 amino acids. The ends lost 8 bases at V and 4 bases at J; junction bases unmatched: 5. The germline V gene encodes CDR1 SGDLS and CDR2 YYNGEE. The CDR3 bases are TGTGCCAGTGCGGGGGGACTATACAATGAGCAGTTCTTC. Protein product: CASAGGLYNEQFF. Drawing the rest from reference TRBV9 and TRBJ2-1, the complete variable domain is DSGVTQTPKHLITATGQRVTLRCSPRSGDLSVYWYQQSLDQGLQFLIQYYNGEERAKGNILERFSAQQFPDLHSELNLSSLELGDSALYFCASAGGLYNEQFFGPGTRLTVL.

The V call is TRBV6-5, the J call TRBJ1-1, with D unclear. This CDR3 spans 14 amino acids. V shed 7 bases and J shed 0 bases, with 12 bases lying between them. The germline gives CDR1 MNHEY, CDR2 SVGAGI. The CDR3 sequence is CASKATQVNTEAFF. The CDR3 region has the DNA TGTGCCAGCAAAGCTACCCAAGTGAACACTGAAGCTTTCTTT.

The V call is TRBV30, the J call TRBJ2-5, with 7 bases lining up with TRBD2. V gave up 3 bases and J gave up 2 bases; unmatched junction bases: 3. CDR3 length equals 13 residues. The germline gives CDR1 GTSNPN, CDR2 SVGIG (reference sequence). The CDR3: CAWSGGGQETQYF. CDR3 DNA sequence: TGTGCCTGGAGCGGCGGGGGACAAGAGACCCAGTACTTC. Supplemented by reference TRBV30 and TRBJ2-5, the full variable domain reads SQTIHQWPATLVQPVGSPLSLECTVEGTSNPNLYWYRQAAGRGLQLLFYSVGIGQISSEVPQNLSASRPQDRQFILSSKKLLLSDSGFYLCAWSGGGQETQYFGPGTRLLVL.

The chain combines TRBV5-6 with TRBJ1-1, with TRBD1 matching over 8 bases. This CDR3 is 15 amino acids long. Trimming removed 2 bases from V and 1 base from J; junction bases left unmatched: 4. In germline, CDR1 is SGHDT, CDR2 YYEEEE. CDR3 in DNA: TGTGCCAGCAGCTTCAGGGGGCTCGGGAACACTGAAGCTTTCTTT. Protein: CASSFRGLGNTEAFF.

This rearrangement joins TRBV6-4 to TRBJ1-5; tentatively, D is TRBD1 (5 bases). V was clipped by 3 bases and J by 7 bases, with 16 bases between them. Per the germline V gene, CDR1 is MRHNA and CDR2 is SNTAGT. The CDR3 contains 15 residues. The CDR3 region is CASSEKGGGTQPQHF. In DNA, the CDR3 is TGTGCCAGCAGTGAGAAGGGAGGAGGGACCCAGCCCCAGCATTTT.

In nucleotides, the CDR3 is TGTGCCAGCAGCCAAAGTAACAGGCCAACAGGGCCCCTTATCAAAAGCAAGCAGTACTTC. This codes for CASSQSNRPTGPLIKSKQYF. The rearrangement joins TRBV4-2 to TRBJ2-7; D possibly corresponds to TRBD1 (6 bases). The V end lost 2 bases, the J end lost 8 bases, and 34 bases lay between the germline ends. CDR1 and CDR2 (germline): LGHNA, YNFKEQ. This CDR3 contains 20 residues.

V gene TRBV28 combines with J gene TRBJ2-3; D is unresolved. V lost 3 bases to trimming and J lost 0 bases, with 10 bases between them. The CDR3 has 15 residues. CDR1 and CDR2 from the germline V gene are MDHEN and SYDVKM. In nucleotides, the CDR3 is TGTGCCAGCAGTTTTCAGTATCTGAGCACAGATACGCAGTATTTT. Translated, it gives CASSFQYLSTDTQYF.

This chain links TRBV7-2 with TRBJ2-3; 8 nucleotides line up with TRBD2. J gave up 0 bases and V 1 base, and 3 bases lay outside the gene matches. The CDR3 consists of 16 residues. Looked up from germline, CDR1 is SGHTA and CDR2 is FQGNSA. CDR3 region: CASSLVLAVSTDTQYF. CDR3 DNA: TGTGCCAGCAGCTTAGTACTAGCGGTGAGCACAGATACGCAGTATTTT.

The gene calls are TRBV5-1 and TRBJ1-2, with a possible D match to TRBD1 (6 bases). V was pared by 2 bases and J by 5 bases, with 19 bases between. This CDR3 has 16 amino acids. From germline, CDR1 is SGHRS and CDR2 YFSETQ. The CDR3 DNA follows: TGCGCCAGCAGCTTACAACCCACAGGGCAGACGTATGGCTACACCTTC. Its protein is CASSLQPTGQTYGYTF.

This clone has just one count. This sequence joins TRBV6-1 and TRBJ2-6; 7 bases match TRBD1. The V segment lost 6 bases and the J segment 4 bases; nucleotides outside the gene matches: 3. The length of the CDR3 is 14 residues. From germline, CDR1 is MNHNS and CDR2 SASEGT. CDR3 amino acids: CASRDRSGANVLTF. The CDR3, as DNA: TGTGCCAGCAGGGACAGGTCCGGGGCCAACGTCCTGACTTTC.

V and J are TRBV19 and TRBJ1-2; D gene uncertain. This CDR3 comprises 12 residues. From germline, CDR1 is LNHDA and CDR2 SQIVND (reference sequence). Trimming took 3 bases from V and 8 from J, leaving 10 bases between them. The DNA for the CDR3 is TGTGCCAGTAGTATCCGGGGTGGCGGCTACACCTTC. This translates into CASSIRGGGYTF.

The V gene is TRBV6-4, the J gene TRBJ1-1; D unresolved. The CDR3 runs 14 residues. Germline V CDR1 and CDR2: MRHNA, SNTAGT. V was cut by 4 bases and J by 1 base, with 10 bases left in between. CDR3 in amino acids: CASSVSSGNTEAFF. Written as DNA, the CDR3 is TGTGCCAGCAGTGTTAGTTCGGGGAACACTGAAGCTTTCTTT.

This clone occurred once. The chain recombines TRBV29-1 with TRBJ2-7; no definite D call. CDR1 is SQVTM and CDR2 is ANQGSEA in the germline V gene. The ends were cut back, 6 bases at V and 11 bases at J, with 17 bases in the middle. The CDR3 consists of 11 residues. The CDR3 protein is CSVQNSGMEYF. The DNA for the CDR3 is TGCAGCGTCCAAAACAGTGGAATGGAGTACTTC.

The DNA for the CDR3 is TGTGCCAGCAGCTTAATGTCGACTGGCACAGATACGCAGTATTTT. The encoded protein is CASSLMSTGTDTQYF. This chain connects TRBV7-3 to TRBJ2-3; D unresolved. Germline V gives CDR1 SGHTA, CDR2 FQGTGA. This CDR3 has 15 amino acids. Between the trimmed V and J ends, which lost 1 base and 1 base, there was a span of 9 bases.

This clone was picked up one time. The rearrangement joins TRBV6-1 to TRBJ2-7; 8 nucleotides align to TRBD2. V gave up 0 bases and J gave up 3 bases; unmatched junction bases: 22. Germline assignment: CDR1 MNHNS and CDR2 SASEGT. The CDR3 contains 21 residues. This chain's CDR3 is CASSEAGIGLAGREPNYEQYF. CDR3 nucleotides: TGTGCCAGCAGTGAAGCTGGAATAGGGCTAGCGGGCCGAGAACCTAACTACGAGCAGTACTTC.

DNA for the CDR3: TGTGCCAGCCATAAAACTAGCGGGGGCCCAGGGGGCGATACGCAGTATTTT. Its protein is CASHKTSGGPGGDTQYF. The chain joins TRBV6-4 to TRBJ2-3; 11 positions agree with TRBD2. Germline CDR1 reads MRHNA; CDR2 reads SNTAGT. CDR3 length: 17 amino acids. J lost 6 bases, V lost 8 bases, and 16 bases had no gene match.

The chain joins TRBV5-4 to TRBJ1-6; 9 bases fit TRBD1. Germline lookup yields CDR1 SGHNT and CDR2 YYREEE (reference sequence). The CDR3 covers 14 residues. J gave up 9 bases and V 4 bases, and 5 bases lay outside the gene matches. CDR3 amino acids: CASSQDRGLSPLHF. For the CDR3, the DNA is TGTGCCAGCAGCCAGGACAGGGGTCTTTCACCCCTCCACTTT. The entire variable domain, with the rest obtained from reference TRBV5-4 and TRBJ1-6, is as follows: ETGVTQSPTHLIKTRGQQVTLRCSSQSGHNTVSWYQQALGQGPQFIFQYYREEENGRGNFPPRFSGLQFPNYSSELNVNALELDDSALYLCASSQDRGLSPLHFGNGTRLTVT.

This chain joins TRBV28 and TRBJ1-5; a weak D match, TRBD1 (6 bases). V was clipped by 10 bases and J by 8 bases, with 15 bases between them. This CDR3 contains 12 residues. Germline V gene data show CDR1 as MDHEN and CDR2 as SYDVKM. DNA for the CDR3: TGTGCCACCCTGGGGGCCCCGAAGCCCCAGCATTTT. It specifies CATLGAPKPQHF.

The V gene is TRBV6-5, the J gene TRBJ1-2, with a weak D call TRBD1 (5 bases). This CDR3 region has 15 residues. The V and J ends lost 6 bases and 4 bases respectively, with 18 bases between them. From germline, CDR1 is MNHEY and CDR2 SVGAGI. The CDR3 reads CASRPDGGVGYGYTF. CDR3 DNA sequence: TGTGCCAGCAGACCCGATGGGGGGGTTGGCTATGGCTACACCTTC.

This rearrangement joins TRBV5-1 to TRBJ2-3; 8 nucleotides align to TRBD2. The germline gives CDR1 SGHRS, CDR2 YFSETQ. The length of the CDR3 is 16 residues. V shed 4 bases, J shed 4 bases, and the junction held 11 bases outside the gene matches. CDR3 loop: CASSRRTGGLADTQYF. DNA for the CDR3: TGCGCCAGCAGCAGACGAACGGGGGGGCTTGCAGATACGCAGTATTTT.